The rows below give T cell receptor beta chains drawn from one sample of a study of regulatory T cells in long-lasting Graves disease. TCRdb called the multiplex PCR reads again in MiXCR, with one record for every CDR3 protein. The table has about 340,000 distinct CDR3 sequences, about 19% seen once. This material consisted of peripheral blood mononuclear cells (PBMCs), taken when the disease was refractory, from a patient treated with antithyroid drugs. The source is a female donor with Graves disease. Both conserved end residues are part of each CDR3. A D gene is named only where the DNA matches it firmly. Not every row has a clone size; where given, it reads once, few, many or a size class.

J gene | clone size | D gene | V gene | CDR3 DNA | CDR3 protein
TRBJ1-4 | once | NA | TRBV4-1 | TGCGCCAGCAGCCCGCGCTCCAGGGAGGTACGGGAAAAACTGTTTTTT | CASSPRSREVREKLFF
TRBJ1-4 | once | NA | TRBV7-9 | TGTGCCAGTAACCCCCCGGGTCAAACGGGAAAACTGTTTTTT | CASNPPGQTGKLFF
TRBJ2-5 | many | TRBD1 | TRBV29-1 | TGCAGCGTCGGATTACAGGGGGGCAGGCGGGAGACCCAGTACTTC | CSVGLQGGRRETQYF
TRBJ2-1 | few | NA | TRBV15 | TGTGCCACCAGCAGAGCATACAATGAGCAGTTCTTC | CATSRAYNEQFF
TRBJ2-2 | NA | NA | TRBV6-1 | TGTGCCAGCTCCGAGAGGGGTGACACCGGGGAGCTGTTTTTT | CASSERGDTGELFF
TRBJ1-2 | NA | NA | TRBV29-1 | TGCAGCGTTGGAGGAACTTTTCAGGGGACGCGGGGCTACACCTTC | CSVGGTFQGTRGYTF
TRBJ1-4 | few | NA | TRBV5-1 | TGCGCCAGCAGCTTGGTATCTGGGGTGGTGCGTGAAAAACTGTTTTTT | CASSLVSGVVREKLFF
TRBJ2-3 | few | TRBD1 | TRBV15 | TGTGCCACCAGCAGGGACAGGGGGAGCACAGATACGCAGTATTTT | CATSRDRGSTDTQYF
TRBJ2-5 | many | NA | TRBV7-2 | TGTGCCAGCAGCCTCCAACGTACCACGGCGGGACGAGAGACCCAGTACTTC | CASSLQRTTAGRETQYF
TRBJ2-5 | many | TRBD2 | TRBV19 | TGTGCCAGTAGCGGGGCCGGGACTAAAAGTCGGACCCAGTACTTC | CASSGAGTKSRTQYF
TRBJ1-5 | NA | NA | TRBV12-3/TRBV12-4 | TGTGCCAGCAGTGACGGGAGTCAGCCCCAGCATTTT | CASSDGSQPQHF
TRBJ2-3 | NA | NA | TRBV20-1 | TGCAGTGCTAGAGACCCGGGACGGGGCACAGATACGCAGTATTTT | CSARDPGRGTDTQYF
TRBJ1-2 | many | TRBD1 | TRBV12-3/TRBV12-4 | TGTGCCAGCAGTTTCCAGGCAGGGGGGGATGGCTACACCTTC | CASSFQAGGDGYTF
TRBJ2-1 | few | TRBD2 | TRBV2 | TGTGCCAGCAGTGACGGACTAGCGGGGCCGGACAATGAGCAGTTCTTC | CASSDGLAGPDNEQFF
TRBJ2-7 | many | TRBD1 | TRBV27 | TGTGCCAGCAGTCCCTACGGGACAGGAGCCTACGAGCAGTACTTC | CASSPYGTGAYEQYF
TRBJ1-2 | NA | NA | TRBV19 | TGTGCCAGTAGTATAGAGCCAGGAAGCTATGGCTACACCTTC | CASSIEPGSYGYTF
TRBJ2-7 | NA | NA | TRBV7-9 | TGTGCCAGCAGCTCGGGACGGAGGAGCTCCTACGAGCAGTACTTC | CASSSGRRSSYEQYF
TRBJ2-3 | NA | NA | TRBV12-3/TRBV12-4 | TGTGCCAGCAGTTTAATGGCAGGGACTAGCACAGATACGCAGTATTTT | CASSLMAGTSTDTQYF
TRBJ2-6 | few | NA | TRBV7-9 | TGTGCCAGCAGCTTACGGACTGGGGCCAACGTCCTGACTTTC | CASSLRTGANVLTF
TRBJ1-6 | few | NA | TRBV7-9 | TGTGCCAGCAGCTTAACCACAGGGTGGAATTCACCCCTCCACTTT | CASSLTTGWNSPLHF
TRBJ2-7 | many | NA | TRBV5-1 | TGCGCCAGCAGCTTGGTTCCTCCCTCCTACGAGCAGTACTTC | CASSLVPPSYEQYF
TRBJ1-6 | many | NA | TRBV11-3 | TGTGCCAGCAGCTTTCTCAGAGACGCAAATTCACCCCTCCACTTT | CASSFLRDANSPLHF
TRBJ2-5 | many | TRBD2 | TRBV2 | TGTGCCAGCAGTCAGGCTAGCGGGATCGAGACCCAGTACTTC | CASSQASGIETQYF
TRBJ1-4 | many | NA | TRBV20-1 | TGCAGTCCAGCGAGAGGAACTCTCGCGGAAAAACTGTTTTTT | CSPARGTLAEKLFF
TRBJ1-5 | NA | NA | TRBV12-3/TRBV12-4 | TGTGCCAGCAGTCCGGTCCAAAATCAGCCCCAGCATTTT | CASSPVQNQPQHF
TRBJ2-5 | once | NA | TRBV27 | TGTGCCAGCAGACTTAAGGTTACCGGGGCTGAGACCCAGTACTTC | CASRLKVTGAETQYF
TRBJ2-7 | many | NA | TRBV29-1 | TGCAGCGTTAGCCCGGGGCTAGCAGGTTACGAGCAGTACTTC | CSVSPGLAGYEQYF
TRBJ2-5 | many | NA | TRBV6-2/TRBV6-3 | TGTGCCAGCAGTTCCCCGACTAGCCAAGAGACCCAGTACTTC | CASSSPTSQETQYF
TRBJ1-1 | NA | TRBD1 | TRBV11-2 | TGTGCCAGCAGTCTATCGGACAGGGTCACTGAAGCTTTCTTT | CASSLSDRVTEAFF
TRBJ1-6 | NA | NA | TRBV7-6 | TGTGCCAGCAGCTTAAATCGGCCAGGTCTCAGGAATTCACCCCTCCACTTT | CASSLNRPGLRNSPLHF
TRBJ2-7 | many | TRBD2 | TRBV2 | TGTGCCAGCAGTGAAAGGCGACTAGCGATCTACGAGCAGTACTTC | CASSERRLAIYEQYF
TRBJ1-5 | many | NA | TRBV7-8 | TGTGCCAGCAGCTTATCAAGGGACAATCAGCCCCAGCATTTT | CASSLSRDNQPQHF
TRBJ2-7 | many | NA | TRBV28 | TGTGCCAGCAAAACCCCCCTAGTCGAGCAGTACTTC | CASKTPLVEQYF
TRBJ1-4 | many | NA | TRBV2 | TGTGCCAGCACCCGAAGTCCGACACCGAATGAAAAACTGTTTTTT | CASTRSPTPNEKLFF
TRBJ1-1 | many | TRBD1 | TRBV3-1 | TGTGCCAGCAGTCTTGGGACAGATATTACTGACGCTTTCTTT | CASSLGTDITDAFF
TRBJ1-2 | many | NA | TRBV29-1 | TGCAGCGTTGAAGATTGGGTTGGGGAAAGCTATGGCTACACCTTC | CSVEDWVGESYGYTF
TRBJ2-6 | NA | NA | TRBV4-1 | TGCGCCAGCAGCCAAGGGGGCCTCTACTCTGGGGCCAACGTCCTGACTTTC | CASSQGGLYSGANVLTF
TRBJ2-2 | many | NA | TRBV3-1 | TGTGCCAGTTCGGCCCAGGGGCTGAACACCGGGGAGCTGTTTTTT | CASSAQGLNTGELFF
TRBJ1-5 | NA | NA | TRBV6-2/TRBV6-3 | TGTGCCAGCAGTGGACAGTTTTATAGCAATCAGCCCCAGCATTTT | CASSGQFYSNQPQHF
TRBJ1-4 | few | NA | TRBV12-3/TRBV12-4 | TGTGCCAGCAGTTTAGCGCATGAGGTAGAACTGTTTTTT | CASSLAHEVELFF
TRBJ2-2 | few | NA | TRBV12-3/TRBV12-4 | TGTGCCAGCAGAGGTACAGGTACCGGGGAGCTGTTTTTT | CASRGTGTGELFF
TRBJ1-1 | NA | NA | TRBV4-1 | TGCGCCAGCAGCCCTCCGGGGATCCAGGGGACTGAAGCTTTCTTT | CASSPPGIQGTEAFF
TRBJ2-2 | few | TRBD2 | TRBV14 | TGTGCCAGCAGCCAACTAGCGGGAGCCACCGGGGAGCTGTTTTTT | CASSQLAGATGELFF
TRBJ2-2 | few | TRBD1 | TRBV7-9 | TGTGCCAGCAGCTTCATCCCGGGACAGGGGCCCACCGCGAACACCGGGGAGCTGTTTTTT | CASSFIPGQGPTANTGELFF
TRBJ2-5 | NA | NA | TRBV5-1 | TGCGCCAGCAGCTTCGGGAAAGACAGGATCGGAGAGACCCAGTACTTC | CASSFGKDRIGETQYF
TRBJ1-2 | many | NA | TRBV11-3 | TGTGCCAGCAGCTTAGGTAGTCCCGGGATGCAAGGCTACACCTTC | CASSLGSPGMQGYTF
TRBJ2-7 | many | TRBD1 | TRBV20-1 | TGCAGTGCTCTCCGGGACAGGGGCTACGAGCAGTACTTC | CSALRDRGYEQYF